This T cell receptor (beta chain) was captured by sequencing in a study of technical replicates of blood from a handful of donors. Measured with immunoSEQ multiplex PCR; TCRdb has only the in-frame clones, and not every one. The sample lists about 84,000 clones, nearly 98% occurring once. Germline V lookup: CDR1 MNHNY, CDR2 SVGAGI (reference sequence). V lost 0 bases and J 5 bases, leaving 14 bases between the germline ends. This CDR3 is built from 15 residues. The receptor was isolated from a human donor in good health. Sequencing input: T cells isolated from PBMCs. The chain has TRBV6-6 and TRBJ2-7; maybe TRBD2 (6 bases). Written as DNA, the CDR3 is TGTGCCAGCAGTTACTCGAGCCTAGCGTTAGACGAGCAGTACTTC. Its protein product is CASSYSSLALDEQYF.